This section outlines one TCR beta chain sequence together with its context. Its antigen remains unidentified. This record comes from a study of cytomegalovirus exposure and HLA in healthy donors. Overall study results and limits: Association with HLA alleles at 0.05 false discovery rate was found for 16,951 TCR beta sequences in a later analysis. Apart from CMV serostatus, no immune exposure information was available. The authors considered a cluster of highly shared sequence variants likely to be a sequencing artifact.

This CDR3 contains 14 residues. Germline CDR1 and CDR2: SGHTA and FQGNSA. The V gene lost 5 bases and the J gene lost 3 bases, with 13 bases spanning the gap. The PCR made use of 60 Vbeta and 13 Jbeta primers. The repertoire was sequenced with immunoSEQ multiplex PCR; TCRdb's copy has only in-frame clones and lacks some. The sample includes some 130,000 clones, 75% to 85% of them seen just once. The clonotype comes from a girl aged 2 to 9 in good health and CMV-seronegative. J is TRBJ1-2 and V is TRBV7-2, with D maybe TRBD1 (6 bases). The sample comprised PBMCs. The CDR3: CASSIKTGYYGYTF. DNA of the CDR3: TGTGCCAGCAGCATAAAGACAGGTTACTATGGCTACACCTTC.